This TCR beta chain is from a study of cytomegalovirus exposure and HLA in healthy donors. A multiplex PCR was run with 60 Vbeta primers and 13 Jbeta primers. Using immunoSEQ multiplex PCR, the repertoire was profiled, and TCRdb retains in-frame clones only, with some absent. The sample has fewer than 250,000 clones; the top ten hold roughly 0.98%. The CDR3 extends over 15 amino acids. Germline V gene data show CDR1 as MRHNA and CDR2 as SNTAGT. Trimming took 3 bases from V and 7 from J, leaving 16 bases between them. V gene TRBV6-4 combines with J gene TRBJ1-5; no clear D. Sequencing was performed on PBMCs. The TCR comes from a woman in her 30s in good health and CMV-seropositive. The CDR3 protein is CASSEAGPLGQPQHF. The CDR3 DNA follows: TGTGCCAGCAGTGAAGCGGGTCCTTTAGGGCAGCCCCAGCATTTT.